These 22 T cell receptor beta chains originate from one sample sequenced in a study of CD8 T cells in Susac syndrome (dated by TCRdb to the late 2010s). The library relied on the immunoSEQ multiplex PCR assay. RNA was extracted with the RNeasy kit and roughly 0.45 to 1 ug was reverse transcribed using random hexamers. The public sequencing data were trimmed at Q25 with fastp and processed into clonotypes with MiXCR by TCRdb, which kept only in-frame beta chains. A single entry per CDR3 protein holds the most common genes and DNA from its merged rows. For this sample there are some 300,000 distinct CDR3 sequences; roughly 90% appear just once. The top ten clonotypes cover less than 0.2% of the sample. The sequencing input was CD8+ T cells from PBMCs. These receptors were taken from a human donor with multiple sclerosis.

V is TRBV30 and J is TRBJ2-1; no definite D call. Germline V lookup: CDR1 GTSNPN, CDR2 SVGIG (reference sequence). The CDR3 contains 11 residues. V lost 7 bases and J 4 bases, leaving 8 bases between the germline ends. CDR3 bases: TGTGCCTCCGAAACGTACAATGAGCAGTTCTTC. Protein: CASETYNEQFF. The entire variable domain, with the rest obtained from reference TRBV30 and TRBJ2-1, is as follows: SQTIHQWPATLVQPVGSPLSLECTVEGTSNPNLYWYRQAAGRGLQLLFYSVGIGQISSEVPQNLSASRPQDRQFILSSKKLLLSDSGFYLCASETYNEQFFGPGTRLTVL.

The chain joins TRBV4-3 to TRBJ1-4, with a weak D call TRBD1 (5 bases). The V gene lost 1 base and the J gene lost 2 bases, with 14 bases spanning the gap. The CDR3 is 17 amino acids. Per the germline V gene, CDR1 is LGHNA and CDR2 is YSLEER. CDR3 in amino acids: CASSQGIFGATNEKLFF. In nucleotides, the CDR3 is TGCGCCAGCAGCCAAGGGATATTTGGGGCCACTAATGAAAAACTGTTTTTT.

The chain combines TRBV3-1 with TRBJ2-1; the D gene is possibly TRBD2 (6 bases). The CDR3 covers 15 residues. The V end lost 5 bases, the J end lost 5 bases, and 16 bases lay between the germline ends. Germline V gives CDR1 LGHDT, CDR2 YNNKEL (reference sequence). CDR3 amino acids: CASSNPLAGHNEQFF. CDR3 DNA: TGTGCCAGCAGCAACCCTCTTGCGGGGCACAATGAGCAGTTCTTC.

J is TRBJ2-5 and V is TRBV2; a possible D gene is TRBD2 (7 bases). The CDR3 covers 16 residues. Germline V CDR1 and CDR2: SNHLY, FYNNEI. Trimming cost V 2 bases and J 2 bases, with 15 bases left between them. CDR3 residues: CASSESTRGPQETQYF. The CDR3 DNA is TGTGCCAGCAGTGAATCCACGCGGGGGCCGCAAGAGACCCAGTACTTC.

This sequence joins TRBV30 and TRBJ1-4; TRBD1 is a possible D gene (5 bases). V dropped 2 bases and J dropped 8 bases, with 9 bases sitting between them. This CDR3 is 12 amino acids long. Germline CDR1 reads GTSNPN; CDR2 reads SVGIG (reference sequence). As DNA, the CDR3 is TGTGCCTGGAGTTTTCAGGGCGAAAAACTGTTTTTT. Translation gives CAWSFQGEKLFF.

This chain uses TRBV7-9 with TRBJ2-5; D is possibly TRBD1 or TRBD2 (5 bases each). The germline CDR1 and CDR2 sequences are SEHNR and FQNEAQ (reference sequence). This CDR3 has 16 residues. Deletions cut 3 bases from V and 1 base from J, with 15 bases between. CDR3 DNA: TGTGCCAGCAGCTTTCTCGACCGGGACCTCCAAGAGACCCAGTACTTC. Amino acid sequence: CASSFLDRDLQETQYF.

J is TRBJ1-2 and V is TRBV9; D gene ambiguous. Germline-derived CDR1 and CDR2 are SGDLS and YYNGEE. The CDR3 is made up of 13 amino acids. V gave up 3 bases and J gave up 8 bases, with 14 bases separating them. CDR3 DNA sequence: TGTGCCAGCAGCGGGGTGAACCTAGGAGGCTACACCTTC. This codes for CASSGVNLGGYTF.

This chain joins TRBV20-1 and TRBJ2-1; D is ambiguous. The CDR3 spans 15 residues. V lost 3 bases, J lost 7 bases, and 19 bases lay in between. Germline CDR1 DFQATT, CDR2 SNEGSKA (reference sequence). This chain's CDR3 is CSASLVERASNEQFF. The CDR3 region has the DNA TGCAGTGCTAGTTTAGTCGAAAGGGCGTCGAATGAGCAGTTCTTC.

This clonotype has only a few counts. V usage is TRBV19 and J usage is TRBJ2-7; no clear D gene. The V gene's germline CDR1 is LNHDA and CDR2 SQIVND (reference sequence). The CDR3 contains 12 residues. V shed 5 bases and J shed 6 bases, with 11 bases lying between them. The CDR3 coding sequence is TGTGCCAGTAGTTCCGGCGGCCCCGAGCAGTACTTC. Its protein product is CASSSGGPEQYF.

V is TRBV5-1 and J is TRBJ1-1, with 11 bases that match TRBD1. CDR1 and CDR2 from the germline V gene are SGHRS and YFSETQ. V lost 4 bases and J lost 1; bases outside the gene matches: 6. The CDR3 is made up of 16 amino acids. The CDR3 DNA reads TGCGCCAGCAGCCCGGGACAGGGGGGGGCGAACACTGAAGCTTTCTTT. This sequence encodes CASSPGQGGANTEAFF.

The J gene is TRBJ2-7, the V gene TRBV6-5; the D is unclear. Germline loops: CDR1 MNHEY, CDR2 SVGAGI. The V end was cut by 2 bases, the J end by 5 bases, with 4 bases between. The CDR3 is made up of 11 amino acids. This CDR3 reads CASSYAHEQYF. CDR3 sequence (DNA): TGTGCCAGCAGTTACGCGCACGAGCAGTACTTC.

The chain joins TRBV5-5 to TRBJ1-1; TRBD1 matches 9 bases. The V gene's germline CDR1 is SGHKS and CDR2 YYEKEE (reference sequence). The CDR3 totals 15 residues. V gave up 4 bases and J gave up 0 bases; unmatched junction bases: 4. CDR3 sequence: CASSVHRGLNTEAFF. The DNA for the CDR3 is TGTGCCAGCAGCGTACACAGGGGGCTGAACACTGAAGCTTTCTTT.

A single count supports this clonotype. The V and J genes are TRBV28 and TRBJ2-2; D call uncertain. The CDR3 contains 14 residues. Germline V gene data show CDR1 as MDHEN and CDR2 as SYDVKM. Trimming removed 5 bases from V and 1 base from J, with 8 bases in between. DNA of the CDR3: TGTGCCAGCAGTCCCCCGGTGAACACCGGGGAGCTGTTTTTT. Amino acids: CASSPPVNTGELFF.

The rearrangement links TRBV20-1 to TRBJ2-1; D gene uncertain. The length of the CDR3 is 10 residues. The germline V gene encodes CDR1 DFQATT and CDR2 SNEGSKA (reference sequence). V lost 1 base and J 10 bases, leaving 5 bases between the germline ends. DNA of the CDR3: TGCAGTGCTAGAGCGGTGGAGCAGTTCTTC. Translation gives CSARAVEQFF.

CDR3 loop: CASSPWQDRGKGQYF. CDR3 in DNA: TGTGCCAGCAGCCCTTGGCAGGACAGGGGAAAAGGGCAGTACTTC. The gene calls are TRBV7-9 and TRBJ2-7, with 9 bases matching TRBD1. V shed 5 bases and J 9 bases; nucleotides not matched to a gene: 14. Per germline, CDR1 SEHNR and CDR2 FQNEAQ (reference sequence). The CDR3 spans 15 residues. The whole variable domain, remainder taken from reference TRBV7-9 and TRBJ2-7, is DTGVSQNPRHKITKRGQNVTFRCDPISEHNRLYWYRQTLGQGPEFLTYFQNEAQLEKSRLLSDRFSAERPKGSFSTLEIQRTEQGDSAMYLCASSPWQDRGKGQYFGPGTRLTVT.

This chain joins TRBV29-1 and TRBJ1-1, with 7 bases matching TRBD1. The ends lost 7 bases at V and 0 bases at J; junction bases unmatched: 5. Germline CDR1 and CDR2: SQVTM and ANQGSEA. The CDR3 is made up of 13 amino acids. The DNA for the CDR3 is TGCAGCGCGGAGGACAGGATGAACACTGAAGCTTTCTTT. This codes for CSAEDRMNTEAFF.

The chain joins TRBV6-4 to TRBJ2-1; 11 bases match TRBD2. Trimming removed 5 bases from V and 2 bases from J; junction bases left unmatched: 5. The CDR3 has 16 amino acids. Germline V gene lookup returns CDR1 MRHNA and CDR2 SNTAGT. CDR3 residues: CASSTTSGGPYNEQFF. The CDR3 bases are TGTGCCAGCAGTACTACTAGCGGGGGACCCTACAATGAGCAGTTCTTC.

The chain uses TRBV7-3 and TRBJ1-1; D is possibly TRBD1 (5 bases). CDR1 and CDR2 from the germline V gene are SGHTA and FQGTGA. The V end lost 5 bases, the J end lost 5 bases, and 15 bases lay between the germline ends. The CDR3 loop spans 14 amino acids. CDR3 region: CASSHGHPSTEAFF. CDR3 in DNA: TGTGCCAGCAGCCATGGACACCCATCGACTGAAGCTTTCTTT.

The J gene is TRBJ2-7, the V gene TRBV9, with TRBD1 as a possible D gene (6 bases). The CDR3 runs 14 residues. Germline V CDR1 and CDR2: SGDLS, YYNGEE. V lost 3 bases to trimming and J lost 0 bases, with 10 bases between them. The CDR3 nucleotides read TGTGCCAGCAGCGCCCGGACAGACTCCTACGAGCAGTACTTC. Its protein product is CASSARTDSYEQYF.

This clonotype was picked up a small number of times. This chain links TRBV7-9 with TRBJ2-1, with 10 bases identical to TRBD1. V lost 1 base, J lost 4 bases, and 1 base stayed unmatched. This CDR3 has 15 amino acids. CDR1 and CDR2 (germline): SEHNR, FQNEAQ (reference sequence). The CDR3, as DNA: TGTGCCAGCAGCTTAGGACAGGGGGCTTACAATGAGCAGTTCTTC. Translated: CASSLGQGAYNEQFF. Together with reference TRBV7-9 and TRBJ2-1, the CDR3 gives the full variable domain: DTGVSQNPRHKITKRGQNVTFRCDPISEHNRLYWYRQTLGQGPEFLTYFQNEAQLEKSRLLSDRFSAERPKGSFSTLEIQRTEQGDSAMYLCASSLGQGAYNEQFFGPGTRLTVL.

This clonotype has just one count. This chain joins TRBV6-5 and TRBJ2-2, with TRBD2 matching 7 bases. Looked up from germline, CDR1 is MNHEY and CDR2 is SVGAGI. There are 11 residues in the CDR3. Unmatched junction bases numbered 5, after V lost 10 bases and J lost 9 bases. CDR3 region: CATSGGWELFF. The DNA of the CDR3 is TGTGCCACTTCGGGGGGTTGGGAGCTGTTTTTT.

This clonotype was recorded once. V is TRBV28 and J is TRBJ2-4; unclear D gene. Germline-derived CDR1 and CDR2 are MDHEN and SYDVKM. V was trimmed by 5 bases and J by 1 base, leaving 15 bases between them. The CDR3 covers 16 residues. CDR3 sequence: CASSRPLSGAKNIQYF. The CDR3 DNA follows: TGTGCCAGCAGTCGGCCCCTCAGTGGGGCCAAAAACATTCAGTACTTC.